The 8 T cell receptor beta chains listed next were all sequenced from one sample in a study of T cells in Graves' hyperthyroidism and ophthalmopathy. There were TCR beta CDR3 regions amplified from RNA transcripts. When the TCR CDR3 underwent first-round RT-PCR, the HTBI primer set was used. Via MiXCR, TCRdb re-called the multiplex PCR reads, giving one row per CDR3 protein. Of over 500,000 distinct CDR3 sequences listed, about 45% are singletons. Sequenced input: peripheral blood or thyroid tissue (not recorded which). The receptors originated from an adult woman with Graves' disease, either hyperthyroidism or ophthalmopathy (not recorded which).

The chain couples TRBV7-8 to TRBJ2-5, with a tentative D call TRBD1 (6 bases). This CDR3 contains 15 residues. V lost 7 bases and J lost 4, with 19 bases in between. The germline CDR1 and CDR2 sequences are SGHVS and FQNEAQ. In DNA form, the CDR3 reads TGTGCCAGCACCGATAACGGGGTCAGGGGAGAGACCCAGTACTTC. Protein sequence: CASTDNGVRGETQYF.

A note on this clonotype: A much more abundant neighbour one base away suggests this may be a read error. The rearrangement links TRBV19 to TRBJ1-5; D not certain. Germline-derived CDR1 and CDR2 are LNHDA and SQIVND (reference sequence). Trimming shortened V by 10 bases and J by 6 bases, and 19 bases separated the two germline ends. The CDR3 length is 14 residues. The CDR3 reads CANPPGPEAQPQHF. Written as DNA, the CDR3 is TGTGCCAACCCTCCGGGCCCCGAGGCTCAGCCCCAGCATTTT.

This clonotype was detected a few times. The rearrangement links TRBV10-3 to TRBJ1-3, with D uncertain. The V end lost 6 bases, the J end lost 0 bases, and 9 bases lay between the germline ends. Looked up from germline, CDR1 is ENHRY and CDR2 is SYGVKD. The CDR3 has 14 amino acids. In DNA form, the CDR3 reads TGTGCCATCAGGGATTCCCTCTCTGGAAACACCATATATTTT. It yields the protein CAIRDSLSGNTIYF.

The table lists this clonotype with a few counts. At one boundary the junction diverges from the germline segment, which might be a read error. V and J are TRBV5-5 and TRBJ2-7; no firm D call. This CDR3 spans 14 amino acids. The germline gives CDR1 SGHKS, CDR2 YYEKEE (reference sequence). CDR3 loop: CASSPRSDSYEQYF. Written as DNA, the CDR3 is TGCGCCAGCAGCCCAAGATCCGATTCCTACGAGCAGTACTTC.

Concerning this clonotype: A junction end diverges from the germline sequence, so it may reflect a read error. Written as DNA, the CDR3 is TGTGCCAGCAGTCCCGGAGCGGCGGGCCGGCATCAGCCCCAGCATTTT. It specifies CASSPGAAGRHQPQHF. The rearrangement links TRBV10-2 to TRBJ1-5; D is uncertain. The germline CDR1 and CDR2 sequences are WSHSY and SAAADI. The CDR3 length is 16 residues.

Points on this clonotype: A much larger clone is a single base away; this may be a read error. The chain links TRBV6-5 to TRBJ1-4, with 7 bases lining up with TRBD1. Germline V gene data show CDR1 as MNHEY and CDR2 as SVGAGI. This CDR3 contains 16 residues. The CDR3 sequence is CAISYTDRSTNEKLFF. The CDR3 DNA is TGTGCCATCAGTTACACGGACAGGTCAACTAATGAAAAACTGTTTTTT.

The CDR3 here is CAISVDTLNTEAFF. In nucleotides, the CDR3 is TGTGCCATCAGTGTGGACACCCTGAACACTGAAGCTTTCTTT. This chain uses TRBV10-3 with TRBJ1-1; tentative D call: TRBD1 (5 bases). This CDR3 is built from 14 residues. The V and J ends lost 4 bases and 0 bases respectively, with 9 bases between them. The germline V gene encodes CDR1 ENHRY and CDR2 SYGVKD.

Notes on this clonotype: One base away lies a much larger clone, so this may be a sequencing read error. V usage is TRBV20-1 and J usage is TRBJ2-7; D is undetermined. The CDR3 has 11 amino acids. V was trimmed by 4 bases and J by 2 bases, leaving 6 bases between them. Germline V CDR1 and CDR2: DFQATT, SNEGSKA (reference sequence). The CDR3 sequence: CSAKKTYEQYF. In DNA, the CDR3 is TGCAGTGCTAAAAAGACCTACGAGCAGTACTTC.